The source of this T cell receptor beta chain is a study of siplizumab effects on memory and regulatory T cells. CDR3 length equals 15 residues. V shed 1 base and J 1 base; nucleotides not matched to a gene: 3. Germline CDR1 and CDR2: GTSNPN and SVGIG (reference sequence). In regard to this clone: Its antigen is unidentified.

Notes on the study in general: Naive T cell populations appeared to exhibit greater diversity than memory cells and appeared to be major alloresponse contributors. Siplizumab significantly decreased alloreactive sequences from unstimulated CD4+ memory cells.

Per sample, approximately 100,000 TCR templates were assayed. Clones were read by immunoSEQ multiplex PCR, and TCRdb kept only the in-frame ones, dropping some. The sample comprises 80,000 to 130,000 clones, about 91% of which are singletons, and around 0.7% rests with the top ten. This sequence was found in a human donor in good health. The genes are TRBV30 and TRBJ2-5, with 10 nucleotides matching TRBD2. Material: Tregs sorted from blood. The CDR3 nucleotides are TGTGCCTGGAGTGAACTAGCGGGACTCCAAGAGACCCAGTACTTC. This gives the protein CAWSELAGLQETQYF.